Listed below are T cell receptor beta chains from one sample, sequenced in a study of T cell responses to AZD1222 COVID-19 vaccine. Clones were sequenced by immunoSEQ multiplex PCR, and TCRdb holds only the in-frame ones, with some missing. The sample lists 95,000 to 100,000 clones; roughly 80% were seen once. The sequences come from peripheral blood, collected 28 days after the second AZD1222 dose. The source of these receptors is an adult who received the AZD1222 COVID-19 vaccine. CDR3s include the opening cysteine and the closing phenylalanine or tryptophan. A D gene is named only where the DNA matches it firmly. Size values are once, few and many counts, or a class for expanded clones, and some rows have none.

V: TRBV19; D: .; size: .; J: TRBJ1-3; DNA: TGTGCCAGTAGTAGCGACTCTGGAAACACCATATATTTT; CDR3: CASSSDSGNTIYF
V: TRBV5-4; D: .; size: .; J: TRBJ1-3; DNA: TGTGCCAGCAGCTTGGGGGGGGGTATCTCTGGAAACACCATATATTTT; CDR3: CASSLGGGISGNTIYF
V: TRBV19; D: TRBD1; size: .; J: TRBJ1-2; DNA: TGTGCCAGCCGGGACAGGGGGGCCTATGGCTACACCTTC; CDR3: CASRDRGAYGYTF
V: TRBV10-3; D: .; size: .; J: TRBJ2-3; DNA: TGTGCCATCAGTGAGTCGATAGGTAGGGGTTTTACAGATACGCAGTATTTT; CDR3: CAISESIGRGFTDTQYF
V: TRBV7-9; D: .; size: .; J: TRBJ1-1; DNA: TGTGCCAGCAGCTCCGTACGGGAAGCTTTCTTT; CDR3: CASSSVREAFF
V: TRBV21-1; D: .; size: .; J: TRBJ1-1; DNA: TGTGCCAGCAGCACCCAAGGGCCCTTAAGGAGGTTGAACACTGAAGCTTTCTTT; CDR3: CASSTQGPLRRLNTEAFF
V: TRBV12-3/TRBV12-4; D: .; size: .; J: TRBJ1-6; DNA: TGTGCCAGCACCCCGGGACTTGGTGCGCCCCTCCACTTT; CDR3: CASTPGLGAPLHF
V: TRBV9; D: .; size: .; J: TRBJ1-6; DNA: TGTGCCAGCAGCGTAGGGTGGGGTAATTCACCCCTCCACTTT; CDR3: CASSVGWGNSPLHF
V: TRBV7-2; D: TRBD2; size: once; J: TRBJ2-1; DNA: TGTGCCAGCAGCCAAAGGACTAGCGGGAGGGGTGAGCAGTTCTTC; CDR3: CASSQRTSGRGEQFF
V: TRBV7-9; D: TRBD2; size: .; J: TRBJ2-7; DNA: TGTGCCAGCAGCTTAAGGAGCGGGGCCCGGGGGGAGCAGTACTTC; CDR3: CASSLRSGARGEQYF
V: TRBV6-5; D: .; size: .; J: TRBJ2-1; DNA: TGTGCCAGCAGAAGTCAATACTCCTACAATGAGCAGTTCTTC; CDR3: CASRSQYSYNEQFF
V: TRBV12-3/TRBV12-4; D: TRBD1; size: .; J: TRBJ2-7; DNA: TGTGCCAGCAGTCCGAGGACAGGACCGCAGTACTTC; CDR3: CASSPRTGPQYF
V: TRBV7-2; D: .; size: few; J: TRBJ1-6; DNA: TGTGCCAGCAGCCCCATGGTCGACGGTTCACCCCTCCACTTT; CDR3: CASSPMVDGSPLHF
V: TRBV5-1; D: .; size: .; J: TRBJ2-2; DNA: TGCGCCAGCAGCTTGGACTGGGACGGCGGGGAGCTGTTTTTT; CDR3: CASSLDWDGGELFF
V: TRBV4-3; D: .; size: once; J: TRBJ1-1; DNA: TGCGCCAGCAGCCAAGATCGGGGGGTTAGCACTGAAGCTTTCTTT; CDR3: CASSQDRGVSTEAFF
V: TRBV7-2; D: .; size: .; J: TRBJ1-1; DNA: TGTGCCAGCAGTTTCGAACTCCAGGGTTTGAACACTGAAGCTTTCTTT; CDR3: CASSFELQGLNTEAFF
V: TRBV27; D: TRBD1; size: .; J: TRBJ1-5; DNA: TGTGCCAGCAGTTGGACAGGGGACTTAGGTCAGCCCCAGCATTTT; CDR3: CASSWTGDLGQPQHF
V: TRBV15; D: .; size: .; J: TRBJ2-4; DNA: TGTGCCACCAGCAGAGATGGGGCACTCCTAGCCAAAAACATTCAGTACTTC; CDR3: CATSRDGALLAKNIQYF
V: TRBV11-1; D: .; size: .; J: TRBJ1-1; DNA: TGTGCCAGCAGCTTAGCGTGGGTCGATGGCACTGAAGCTTTCTTT; CDR3: CASSLAWVDGTEAFF
V: TRBV24-1; D: .; size: .; J: TRBJ2-2; DNA: TGTGCCACCAGTGATTTCGTGGGGAACACCGGGGAGCTGTTTTTT; CDR3: CATSDFVGNTGELFF
V: TRBV6-4; D: .; size: once; J: TRBJ1-4; DNA: TGTGCCAGCATAGGGACCCCAACTAATGAAAAACTGTTTTTT; CDR3: CASIGTPTNEKLFF
V: TRBV7-9; D: .; size: many; J: TRBJ2-1; DNA: TGTGCCAGCAGCTTAGCGAGAGAGCAGTTCTTC; CDR3: CASSLAREQFF
V: TRBV19; D: .; size: .; J: TRBJ1-6; DNA: TGTGCCAGTGGGAACTCCTATAATTCACCCCTCCACTTT; CDR3: CASGNSYNSPLHF
V: TRBV15; D: .; size: .; J: TRBJ2-7; DNA: TGTGCCACCAGCAGAGACGCGGGTACGGTTCGCGAGCAGTACTTC; CDR3: CATSRDAGTVREQYF
V: TRBV6-7; D: TRBD2; size: .; J: TRBJ2-5; DNA: TGTGCCAGCCTACACGGGTTAGCGGGGGGGTTCGGAGAGACCCAGTACTTC; CDR3: CASLHGLAGGFGETQYF
V: TRBV6-2/TRBV6-3; D: .; size: .; J: TRBJ1-5; DNA: TGTGCCAGCAGTTGGGGCGCCGATCAGCCCCAGCATTTT; CDR3: CASSWGADQPQHF
V: TRBV10-1; D: TRBD1; size: .; J: TRBJ2-7; DNA: TGCGCCAGCAGTGCCACCGGGACAGGAGGAGAGCAGTACTTC; CDR3: CASSATGTGGEQYF
V: TRBV7-2; D: .; size: .; J: TRBJ2-5; DNA: TGTGCCAGCAGCTTAGGGAGCACTAGCACAACAGAGACCCAGTACTTC; CDR3: CASSLGSTSTTETQYF